The rows below give T cell receptor beta chains drawn from one sample of a study of T cells in localized non-small cell lung cancer. Sequenced by immunoSEQ multiplex PCR; TCRdb stores in-frame clones only, minus some. The sample shows about 62,000 clones, 80% to 90% of them seen only once. Sample: PBMCs, taken before any cancer treatment. The receptors were gathered from a man aged 40 to 70 with stage II lung adenocarcinoma. The CDR3 runs from the conserved cysteine through the conserved F or W. D genes are given only for firm matches. Rows give clone size only sometimes, using once, few, many, or a class for an expanded clone.

abundance,j_gene,d_gene,v_gene,CDR3nt,CDR3aa
NA,TRBJ1-3,NA,TRBV6-1,TGTGCCAGCACTTCTGGTGGAAACACCATATATTTT,CASTSGGNTIYF
NA,TRBJ1-1,NA,TRBV6-5,TGTGCCAGCAGTTACGGGACGGGGAGCACTGAAGCTTTCTTT,CASSYGTGSTEAFF
NA,TRBJ2-5,TRBD2,TRBV9,TGTGCCAGCAGCACAAGGACTAGCGGGAACCAAGAGACCCAGTACTTC,CASSTRTSGNQETQYF
NA,TRBJ2-1,TRBD2,TRBV2,TGTGCCAGCAGTGGGCTAGCGGGTCACTCCTACAATGAGCAGTTCTTC,CASSGLAGHSYNEQFF
NA,TRBJ1-1,NA,TRBV5-1,TGCGCCAGCAAAGCCCCGGGACGGATGAACACTGAAGCTTTCTTT,CASKAPGRMNTEAFF
NA,TRBJ1-1,NA,TRBV18,TGTGCCAGCTCACCACAGAGCTCTTGGAACACTGAAGCTTTCTTT,CASSPQSSWNTEAFF
NA,TRBJ1-4,NA,TRBV5-1,TGCGCCAGCAGCTTGGTCTCAACTAATGAAAAACTGTTTTTT,CASSLVSTNEKLFF
few,TRBJ2-1,NA,TRBV30,TGTGCCTGGGCGCCGGGACCCAACAATGAGCAGTTCTTC,CAWAPGPNNEQFF
NA,TRBJ1-4,TRBD1,TRBV6-1,TGTGCCAGCAGTGAAGCGGTGGGACAGGGAACAACTAATGAAAAACTGTTTTTT,CASSEAVGQGTTNEKLFF
NA,TRBJ1-1,NA,TRBV4-2,TGTGCCAGCAGCCAAGAGGGTGACACTGAAGCTTTCTTT,CASSQEGDTEAFF
NA,TRBJ1-2,TRBD1,TRBV30,TGTGCCTGGAGTGCGACAGGGGGGCCTTATGGCTACACCTTC,CAWSATGGPYGYTF
few,TRBJ2-2,TRBD1,TRBV5-1,TGCGCCAGCAGCGCCGGACAGGGTCCCGGGGAGCTGTTTTTT,CASSAGQGPGELFF
few,TRBJ2-5,TRBD2,TRBV28,TGTGCCAGCAGCCCTATTCGACTAGCGGGAGGGCGAGAGACCCAGTACTTC,CASSPIRLAGGRETQYF
NA,TRBJ2-2,NA,TRBV25-1,TGTGCCAGCACCGAGGGATCGTACTCCGGGGAGCTGTTTTTT,CASTEGSYSGELFF
NA,TRBJ2-1,NA,TRBV7-8,TGTGCCAGCAGCTTAATAGGGGGGGGGAGATACAATGAGCAGTTCTTC,CASSLIGGGRYNEQFF
NA,TRBJ2-3,NA,TRBV5-1,TGCGCCAGCAGCTTGGTGGGGCCGGAAGATACGCAGTATTTT,CASSLVGPEDTQYF
NA,TRBJ1-1,NA,TRBV18,TGTGCCAGCTCATCGACTAACACTGAAGCTTTCTTT,CASSSTNTEAFF
NA,TRBJ2-1,NA,TRBV19,TGTGCCAGTAGTGACTGGAGCTCCTACAATGAGCAGTTCTTC,CASSDWSSYNEQFF
few,TRBJ2-5,NA,TRBV5-1,TGCGCCAGCAGCTTGGGAGCGAACCAAGAGACCCAGTACTTC,CASSLGANQETQYF
NA,TRBJ2-1,NA,TRBV29-1,TGCAGCGTTAGCCGGGACCGCGCAGGGGATGAGCAGTTCTTC,CSVSRDRAGDEQFF
once,TRBJ1-1,TRBD1,TRBV7-9,TGTGCCAGCAGCTTTTTGACAGGGGGCCACACTGAAGCTTTCTTT,CASSFLTGGHTEAFF
NA,TRBJ2-3,NA,TRBV5-1,TGCGCCAGCAGCTTGGGGGGTTCCACAGATACGCAGTATTTT,CASSLGGSTDTQYF
once,TRBJ1-4,NA,TRBV6-1,TGTGCCAGCAGTGATGGTCCCGGACAGCGAAGAGAAAAACTGTTTTTT,CASSDGPGQRREKLFF
NA,TRBJ1-1,TRBD1,TRBV9,TGTGCCAGCAGCCCCCGACAGGGGGCGATGAACACTGAAGCTTTCTTT,CASSPRQGAMNTEAFF
NA,TRBJ1-2,TRBD1,TRBV18,TGTGCCAGCTCACCAATGGACAGGAAGGGGTATGGCTACACCTTC,CASSPMDRKGYGYTF
NA,TRBJ2-3,TRBD2,TRBV6-6,TGTGCCAGCAGTTACGTAGCGGGATCTGCGGATACGCAGTATTTT,CASSYVAGSADTQYF
NA,TRBJ2-5,NA,TRBV2,TGTGCCAGCAGTGAATACCGGGACCAGACCCAGTACTTC,CASSEYRDQTQYF
NA,TRBJ2-5,NA,TRBV19,TGTGCCAGTACTGATCGGGGCGGGACGCAAGAGACCCAGTACTTC,CASTDRGGTQETQYF
few,TRBJ2-3,NA,TRBV7-9,TGTGCCAGCAGCTACAGCGTCCCACAAGATACGCAGTATTTT,CASSYSVPQDTQYF
NA,TRBJ2-3,TRBD1,TRBV7-8,TGTGCCAGCAGCTCGGACAGGGTTCGGGATACGCAGTATTTT,CASSSDRVRDTQYF
NA,TRBJ2-1,NA,TRBV5-4,TGTGCCAGCAGCGCCCAGGGGGGGACTCCACACAATGAGCAGTTCTTC,CASSAQGGTPHNEQFF
NA,TRBJ2-1,TRBD2,TRBV19,TGTGCCAGTAGTACGTCCGGGACTAGATCCGGGGTGGAGCAGTTCTTC,CASSTSGTRSGVEQFF
NA,TRBJ2-7,TRBD2,TRBV5-1,TGCGCCAGCAGCGGGGGACTAGCGGGTCTTTACGAGCAGTACTTC,CASSGGLAGLYEQYF
NA,TRBJ1-3,NA,TRBV13,TGTGCCAGCAGCCAACAGGGAGCTGGAAACACCATATATTTT,CASSQQGAGNTIYF
NA,TRBJ1-1,TRBD1,TRBV10-3,TGTGCCATCACCGGGACAGGGAAGTTGACTGAAGCTTTCTTT,CAITGTGKLTEAFF
NA,TRBJ2-7,TRBD2,TRBV2,TGTGCCAGCAGTGAAAGACTAGCGGGACCCTCCTACGAGCAGTACTTC,CASSERLAGPSYEQYF
NA,TRBJ2-1,TRBD2,TRBV18,TGTGCCAGCTCACCACGGAACAGACTAGCGGCCTACAATGAGCAGTTCTTC,CASSPRNRLAAYNEQFF
NA,TRBJ1-2,NA,TRBV5-6,TGTGCCAGCAGCCAAAGCCCGGGACCCATAGATGGCTACACCTTC,CASSQSPGPIDGYTF
NA,TRBJ2-3,NA,TRBV14,TGTGCCAGCAGCCCCAATACAGTGACGCAGTATTTT,CASSPNTVTQYF
NA,TRBJ1-1,NA,TRBV5-4,TGTGCCAGCAGCTTGGACAGGCTGTGGATTGAAGCTTTCTTT,CASSLDRLWIEAFF
NA,TRBJ2-5,NA,TRBV14,TGTGCCAGCAGCCAACGGTGGGAGACCCAGTACTTC,CASSQRWETQYF
NA,TRBJ2-1,NA,TRBV29-1,TGCAGCGTTGAATCTAGATTCGAGTCATACAATGAGCAGTTCTTC,CSVESRFESYNEQFF
NA,TRBJ2-7,NA,TRBV18,TGTGCCAGCTCACAAGACTACGAGCAGTACTTC,CASSQDYEQYF
NA,TRBJ2-2,NA,TRBV18,TGTGCCAGCTCACGAGACAAGAACACCGGGGAGCTGTTTTTT,CASSRDKNTGELFF
NA,TRBJ1-1,TRBD1,TRBV29-1,TGCAGCGTTGAAGGTCAGGGGGGTTGGAACACTGAAGCTTTCTTT,CSVEGQGGWNTEAFF
NA,TRBJ2-7,NA,TRBV18,TGTGCCAGCTCACCGGGACGAGGAGGCTACGAGCAGTACTTC,CASSPGRGGYEQYF
NA,TRBJ2-5,NA,TRBV2,TGTGCCAGCAGGGGCCTCGGGGGTGAAGGAGAGACCCAGTACTTC,CASRGLGGEGETQYF
NA,TRBJ1-2,NA,TRBV29-1,TGCAGCGTTGAAGGACAGGCTAACTATGGCTACACCTTC,CSVEGQANYGYTF
NA,TRBJ1-2,TRBD1,TRBV6-6,TGTGCCAGCAGCTCCGGACAGGGGCAAGGCTACACCTTC,CASSSGQGQGYTF
once,TRBJ1-2,TRBD1,TRBV25-1,TGTGCCAGCAGTGCCCGACAGGGGTCCTATGGCTACACCTTC,CASSARQGSYGYTF
NA,TRBJ2-1,NA,TRBV7-2,TGTGCCAGCAGCTCCAACTTTGTTGGGACTGAGCAGTTCTTC,CASSSNFVGTEQFF
NA,TRBJ1-5,TRBD1,TRBV19,TGTGCCAGTAGTCACCGGGCCGCCAGGGGGTCCGTTCAGCCCCAGCATTTT,CASSHRAARGSVQPQHF